The 20 T cell receptor beta chains below were found in one sample sequenced in a study of OX40 agonist ivuxolimab in advanced cancers. Measured with immunoSEQ multiplex PCR; TCRdb has only the in-frame clones, and not every one. This table holds under 25,000 clones, about 89% found once. The sample was CD4+ or CD8+ T cells sorted from blood, taken in a trial of the OX40 agonist ivuxolimab. The source of these receptors is an adult with an advanced solid tumor such as melanoma, head and neck, liver or kidney cancer.

V usage is TRBV7-3 and J usage is TRBJ2-5; 12 bases agree with TRBD2. Germline-derived CDR1 and CDR2 are SGHTA and FQGTGA. This CDR3 comprises 17 residues. The V and J ends lost 4 bases and 0 bases, in that order; junction bases with no gene match: 6. This CDR3 is CASSSNPSGRDQETQYF. The CDR3 nucleotides read TGTGCCAGCAGCTCCAATCCTAGCGGGAGGGACCAAGAGACCCAGTACTTC.

This clone was counted between two and nine times. The chain employs TRBV6-6 and TRBJ1-5; D not certain. This CDR3 is 13 amino acids long. Germline V CDR1 and CDR2: MNHNY, SVGAGI (reference sequence). Trimming pared 7 bases from V and 0 bases from J, leaving 7 bases between. CDR3 protein: CASTGDSNQPQHF. The CDR3 nucleotides are TGTGCCAGCACAGGTGATAGCAATCAGCCCCAGCATTTT.

The chain links TRBV9 to TRBJ2-2, with D maybe TRBD2 (5 bases). The CDR3 extends over 17 amino acids. Germline CDR1 and CDR2: SGDLS and YYNGEE. V lost 3 bases to trimming and J lost 0 bases, with 15 bases between them. CDR3: CASSGRTGNANTGELFF. CDR3 in DNA: TGTGCCAGCAGCGGGAGGACGGGCAACGCGAACACCGGGGAGCTGTTTTTT.

The J gene is TRBJ2-5, the V gene TRBV7-6, with 8 bases fitting TRBD2. The CDR3 has 14 amino acids. After removal of 5 bases from V and 3 bases from J, the junction contained 5 bases not matched to a gene. The germline V gene encodes CDR1 SGHVS and CDR2 FNYEAQ. This CDR3 is CASSRGAGEETQYF. DNA for the CDR3: TGTGCCAGCAGCCGAGGAGCGGGAGAAGAGACCCAGTACTTC.

The genes are TRBV28 and TRBJ2-3; 10 nucleotides line up with TRBD2. Germline assignment: CDR1 MDHEN and CDR2 SYDVKM. The CDR3 is made up of 16 amino acids. J gave up 6 bases and V 3 bases, and 9 bases lay outside the gene matches. The CDR3 loop reads CASSFPSGGGWDTQYF. CDR3 sequence (DNA): TGTGCCAGCAGTTTCCCTAGCGGGGGTGGTTGGGATACGCAGTATTTT.

The genes are TRBV28 and TRBJ2-5; D remains unclear. The CDR3 runs 12 residues. V was cut by 4 bases and J by 5 bases, with 8 bases left in between. Germline V gives CDR1 MDHEN, CDR2 SYDVKM. CDR3 protein: CASSSNWETQYF. The CDR3, as DNA: TGTGCCAGCAGTTCAAATTGGGAGACCCAGTACTTC.

Here the CDR3 DNA reads TGTGCCAGCAGCTTAGGAGGGTTTACCGCAGATACGCAGTATTTT. Its translation is CASSLGGFTADTQYF. V and J are TRBV7-3 and TRBJ2-3; D is possibly TRBD2 (6 bases). Looked up from germline, CDR1 is SGHTA and CDR2 is FQGTGA. CDR3 size: 15 residues. Trimming took off 2 bases at V and 4 bases at J, with 13 bases between the two ends.

The chain recombines TRBV5-1 with TRBJ2-7, with TRBD2 matching 13 bases. The germline V gene encodes CDR1 SGHRS and CDR2 YFSETQ. V was pared by 4 bases and J by 2 bases, with 3 bases of the junction left unmatched. This CDR3 has 15 amino acids. The CDR3 spells CASSRTSGSTYEQYF. CDR3 nucleotide sequence: TGCGCCAGCAGCCGGACTAGCGGGAGCACCTACGAGCAGTACTTC.

The table lists this clone with a count of one. The chain is built from TRBV11-2 and TRBJ1-4; 8 bases fit TRBD1. J gave up 3 bases and V 4 bases, and 1 base lay outside the gene matches. The CDR3 length is 14 residues. The germline CDR1 and CDR2 sequences are SGHAT and FQNNGV. The CDR3 loop reads CASSWTGPNEKLFF. CDR3 bases: TGTGCCAGCAGCTGGACAGGGCCTAATGAAAAACTGTTTTTT. The complete variable domain, with remaining parts taken from reference TRBV11-2 and TRBJ1-4, reads EAGVAQSPRYKIIEKRQSVAFWCNPISGHATLYWYQQILGQGPKLLIQFQNNGVVDDSQLPKDRFSAERLKGVDSTLKIQPAKLEDSAVYLCASSWTGPNEKLFFGSGTQLSVL.

The V and J genes are TRBV2 and TRBJ1-2, with D possibly TRBD1 on 5 matching bases. CDR1 and CDR2 from the germline V gene are SNHLY and FYNNEI. The CDR3 runs to 16 residues. Trimming took 10 bases from V and 3 from J, leaving 24 bases between them. The CDR3 loop is CATPTNSGGAHYGYTF. CDR3 DNA sequence: TGTGCCACACCTACAAATTCTGGAGGGGCCCACTATGGCTACACCTTC.

This clone appeared a single time. The chain links TRBV5-1 to TRBJ2-1, with D hard to call. CDR1 is SGHRS, CDR2 YFSETQ, per germline. There are 13 residues in the CDR3. V was trimmed by 6 bases and J by 0 bases, leaving 7 bases between them. The DNA for the CDR3 is TGCGCCAGCAAGGCGAGCTCCTACAATGAGCAGTTCTTC. Its translation: CASKASSYNEQFF.

The chain is built from TRBV6-5 and TRBJ2-2, with D unresolved. The CDR3 is made up of 14 amino acids. The V gene lost 4 bases and the J gene lost 6 bases, with 12 bases spanning the gap. Germline CDR1 is MNHEY and CDR2 is SVGAGI. The chain's CDR3 is CASSSETESGELFF. Written as DNA, the CDR3 is TGTGCCAGCAGTTCCGAGACTGAATCCGGGGAGCTGTTTTTT.

V usage is TRBV6-4 and J usage is TRBJ1-4, with unresolved D. The germline V and J ends were trimmed by 10 bases and 5 bases, with 14 bases remaining between them. Germline CDR1 and CDR2: MRHNA and SNTAGT. The CDR3 is made up of 13 amino acids. CDR3 amino acids: CATKCTYNEKLFF. The CDR3 region has the DNA TGTGCCACTAAGTGCACATACAATGAAAAACTGTTTTTT.

The gene calls are TRBV11-3 and TRBJ2-7; unclear D gene. The CDR3 has 12 residues. The V end was cut by 2 bases, the J end by 2 bases, with 4 bases between. CDR1 and CDR2 from the germline V gene are SGHNT and YENEEA. CDR3: CASSLFAYEQYF. CDR3 nucleotide sequence: TGTGCCAGCAGCTTATTTGCCTACGAGCAGTACTTC.

The chain links TRBV6-5 to TRBJ2-7, with D perhaps TRBD1 (6 bases). The CDR3 contains 14 residues. The germline V and J ends were trimmed by 5 bases and 0 bases, with 11 bases remaining between them. Per germline, CDR1 MNHEY and CDR2 SVGAGI. The CDR3 loop reads CASSRQQGSYEQYF. CDR3 bases: TGTGCCAGCAGTAGACAACAGGGCTCCTACGAGCAGTACTTC.

V usage is TRBV9 and J usage is TRBJ2-1; no reliable D call. V shed 0 bases and J shed 8 bases, with 3 bases lying between them. Germline V gene sequence: CDR1 SGDLS, CDR2 YYNGEE. This CDR3 has 11 amino acids. CDR3: CASSVGDEQFF. In DNA, the CDR3 is TGTGCCAGCAGCGTAGGGGATGAGCAGTTCTTC.

This clone has just one count. The chain links TRBV7-9 to TRBJ2-1; TRBD2 aligns across 9 bases. This CDR3 has 16 amino acids. Germline CDR1 is SEHNR and CDR2 is FQNEAQ (reference sequence). V dropped 5 bases and J dropped 8; count of bases not matched to a gene: 13. The CDR3 reads CASSTKRSGSFYEQFF. The CDR3 nucleotides read TGTGCCAGCAGCACTAAGCGTAGCGGGAGCTTCTATGAGCAGTTCTTC.

V gene TRBV4-1 combines with J gene TRBJ1-6; D uncertain. The V gene's germline CDR1 is MGHRA and CDR2 YSYEKL. V was shortened by 1 base and J by 7 bases, with 11 bases between the two germline ends. There are 15 residues in the CDR3. DNA for the CDR3: TGCGCCAGCAGCCAAGTTTTCCCGGGGAATTCACCCCTCCACTTT. Its protein is CASSQVFPGNSPLHF.

This chain joins TRBV27 and TRBJ2-3; D remains ambiguous. Trimming took 6 bases from V and 7 from J, leaving 14 bases between them. Germline V gene sequence: CDR1 MNHEY, CDR2 SMNVEV (reference sequence). The CDR3 runs 13 residues. The CDR3 protein is CASSPLGLNTQYF. The CDR3 nucleotides are TGTGCCAGCAGCCCGCTGGGATTAAATACGCAGTATTTT.

The chain joins TRBV2 to TRBJ2-3; 7 bases are shared with TRBD2. The length of the CDR3 is 14 residues. With V trimmed by 3 bases and J by 5 bases, 5 bases remained unmatched. Germline CDR1 reads SNHLY; CDR2 reads FYNNEI. The CDR3 bases are TGTGCCAGCAGTGATACTAGCGAACTAGATACGCAGTATTTT. Protein sequence: CASSDTSELDTQYF.